Below are 30 T cell receptor beta chains sequenced from a single sample in a study of beta chain features in type 1 diabetes. The whole isolated RNA underwent reverse transcription, so sequencing captured expressed TCRB transcripts. Only in-frame clones appear in the TCRdb table, and some are missing; sequencing was by immunoSEQ multiplex PCR. Here the sample spans hundreds of thousands of clones, about 70% being singletons. Sequenced: naive CD4+ T cells from blood. The receptors originated from a man aged 25-45 years in good health.

The chain recombines TRBV30 with TRBJ2-5, with TRBD2 matching 10 bases. This CDR3 has 15 amino acids. Germline CDR1 and CDR2: GTSNPN and SVGIG (reference sequence). J was trimmed by 1 base and V by 6 bases; bases with no gene match: 8. The CDR3 is CACRLAGGSQETQYF. CDR3 DNA: TGTGCCTGCAGACTAGCGGGCGGATCCCAAGAGACCCAGTACTTC.

This chain uses TRBV29-1 with TRBJ2-7; D perhaps matches TRBD1 (6 bases). Trimming pared 6 bases from V and 3 bases from J, leaving 15 bases between. The length of the CDR3 is 13 residues. The germline CDR1 and CDR2 sequences are SQVTM and ANQGSEA. Here the CDR3 DNA reads TGCAGCGTGAGGGACACGGCGTACTACGAGCAGTACTTC. Amino acid sequence: CSVRDTAYYEQYF.

The J gene is TRBJ2-3, the V gene TRBV15; tentatively, D is TRBD2 (5 bases). Per the germline V gene, CDR1 is LNHNV and CDR2 is YYDKDF (reference sequence). CDR3 length equals 18 residues. Trimming pared 0 bases from V and 0 bases from J, leaving 16 bases between. In DNA form, the CDR3 reads TGTGCCACCAGCAGAGATCAGCGGCCAGGAAGAAGCACAGATACGCAGTATTTT. This sequence encodes CATSRDQRPGRSTDTQYF. Full variable domain (remainder filled in from reference TRBV15 and TRBJ2-3): DAMVIQNPRYQVTQFGKPVTLSCSQTLNHNVMYWYQQKSSQAPKLLFHYYDKDFNNEADTPDNFQSRRPNTSFCFLDIRSPGLGDTAMYLCATSRDQRPGRSTDTQYFGPGTRLTVL.

This chain uses TRBV4-1 with TRBJ1-6; D may be TRBD1 (6 bases). The V and J ends lost 3 bases and 7 bases respectively, with 10 bases between them. Germline lookup yields CDR1 MGHRA and CDR2 YSYEKL. The CDR3 is 14 amino acids. The CDR3 sequence is CASSQDRGNSPLHF. Here the CDR3 DNA reads TGCGCCAGCAGCCAGGACAGAGGGAATTCACCCCTCCACTTT.

As concerns this clone: This CDR3 is also generated by other DNA sequences in the sample. V gene TRBV30 combines with J gene TRBJ2-1, with unresolved D. CDR3 length: 11 amino acids. With 4 bases removed from V and 1 base from J, the gap between germline ends came to 2 bases. The germline gives CDR1 GTSNPN, CDR2 SVGIG (reference sequence). This CDR3 reads CAWTSYNEQFF. The DNA of the CDR3 is TGTGCCTGGACTTCCTACAATGAGCAGTTCTTC.

Remarks on this clone: This sample also contains other DNA sequences that code for the same CDR3. This chain joins TRBV29-1 and TRBJ1-2; the D gene is possibly TRBD1 (5 bases). CDR1 and CDR2 from the germline V gene are SQVTM and ANQGSEA. V lost 4 bases and J lost 4, with 7 bases in between. CDR3 length equals 11 residues. DNA of the CDR3: TGCAGCGTTGGGGGGTCCTATGGCTACACCTTC. It is translated as CSVGGSYGYTF.

The chain links TRBV7-2 to TRBJ2-1; D remains ambiguous. The CDR3 has 13 residues. The V end lost 3 bases, the J end lost 2 bases, and 5 bases lay between the germline ends. Germline lookup yields CDR1 SGHTA and CDR2 FQGNSA. The CDR3, as DNA: TGTGCCAGCAGCTTGCTAGCCTACAATGAGCAGTTCTTC. Its protein product is CASSLLAYNEQFF.

The chain is built from TRBV30 and TRBJ2-1; no clear D gene. This CDR3 contains 12 residues. Germline V CDR1 and CDR2: GTSNPN, SVGIG (reference sequence). The V end lost 0 bases, the J end lost 8 bases, and 8 bases lay between the germline ends. The CDR3 is CAWSVVGDEQFF. DNA of the CDR3: TGTGCCTGGAGTGTGGTGGGTGATGAGCAGTTCTTC.

This clone was found a few times. The J gene is TRBJ2-3, the V gene TRBV29-1, with D possibly matching TRBD1 (5 bases). CDR1 is SQVTM and CDR2 is ANQGSEA in the germline V gene. The CDR3 totals 14 residues. V lost 4 bases and J lost 5, with 16 bases in between. The CDR3 DNA reads TGCAGCGTTGTCCGCAGGGCCTCGGGAGATACGCAGTATTTT. This codes for CSVVRRASGDTQYF.

This clone was seen a few times. The chain links TRBV28 to TRBJ2-7; D possibly corresponds to TRBD2 (5 bases). Germline-derived CDR1 and CDR2 are MDHEN and SYDVKM. The CDR3 sequence is 12 residues long. V gave up 7 bases and J gave up 5 bases, with 12 bases separating them. Here the CDR3 reads CASTGSTNEQYF. CDR3 in DNA: TGTGCCAGCACGGGGAGTACCAACGAGCAGTACTTC. Drawing the rest from reference TRBV28 and TRBJ2-7, the complete variable domain is DVKVTQSSRYLVKRTGEKVFLECVQDMDHENMFWYRQDPGLGLRLIYFSYDVKMKEKGDIPEGYSVSREKKERFSLILESASTNQTSMYLCASTGSTNEQYFGPGTRLTVT.

The gene calls are TRBV28 and TRBJ2-5, with D tentatively TRBD2 (5 bases). This CDR3 has 13 residues. Germline CDR1 reads MDHEN; CDR2 reads SYDVKM. With 3 bases removed from V and 5 bases from J, the gap between germline ends came to 10 bases. The CDR3 loop is CASSLGREETQYF. The DNA of the CDR3 is TGTGCCAGCAGTTTGGGTAGGGAGGAGACCCAGTACTTC.

This clone was seen a single time. The chain recombines TRBV29-1 with TRBJ2-5; 9 nucleotides line up with TRBD2. The V and J ends lost 5 bases and 0 bases, in that order; junction bases with no gene match: 7. CDR3 length equals 15 residues. Germline CDR1 SQVTM, CDR2 ANQGSEA. The CDR3 DNA reads TGCAGCGTTAGTAGGGCTAGCGGGAACCAAGAGACCCAGTACTTC. Translating gives CSVSRASGNQETQYF. The variable domain in full, with the rest retrieved from reference TRBV29-1 and TRBJ2-5, is SAVISQKPSRDICQRGTSLTIQCQVDSQVTMMFWYRQQPGQSLTLIATANQGSEATYESGFVIDKFPISRPNLTFSTLTVSNMSPEDSSIYLCSVSRASGNQETQYFGPGTRLLVL.

The chain combines TRBV2 with TRBJ1-2; possible D gene TRBD1, 5 bases. This CDR3 has 12 residues. Germline V gene lookup returns CDR1 SNHLY and CDR2 FYNNEI. Trimming took off 4 bases at V and 6 bases at J, with 9 bases between the two ends. The CDR3 region has the DNA TGTGCCAGCAGTGGACAGCGAGATGGCTACACCTTC. The encoded protein is CASSGQRDGYTF. The variable domain in full, with the rest retrieved from reference TRBV2 and TRBJ1-2, is EPEVTQTPSHQVTQMGQEVILRCVPISNHLYFYWYRQILGQKVEFLVSFYNNEISEKSEIFDDQFSVERPDGSNFTLKIRSTKLEDSAMYFCASSGQRDGYTFGSGTRLTVV.

This clone was found once. The gene calls are TRBV7-2 and TRBJ1-5; D remains ambiguous. The germline V and J ends were trimmed by 4 bases and 4 bases, with 8 bases remaining between them. The CDR3 is 13 amino acids. Germline V gene lookup returns CDR1 SGHTA and CDR2 FQGNSA. The CDR3 loop reads CASSYPSNQPQHF. CDR3 in DNA: TGTGCCAGCAGCTACCCATCAAATCAGCCCCAGCATTTT.

This chain uses TRBV11-2 with TRBJ2-2, with 7 bases aligning to TRBD2. V trimming: 5 bases; J trimming: 6 bases; junction bases outside the gene matches: 9. This CDR3 spans 15 amino acids. The germline gives CDR1 SGHAT, CDR2 FQNNGV. In nucleotides, the CDR3 is TGTGCCAGCAGCCACCGGGCGGGAGTGGCCGGGGAGCTGTTTTTT. Protein: CASSHRAGVAGELFF.

The CDR3 is CAIRRVSGTDTQYF. DNA for the CDR3: TGTGCCATCAGGAGGGTGTCGGGCACAGATACGCAGTATTTT. The rearrangement joins TRBV10-3 to TRBJ2-3; D is possibly TRBD2 (5 bases). Between the trimmed V and J ends, which lost 6 bases and 1 base, there was a span of 11 bases. Germline V lookup: CDR1 ENHRY, CDR2 SYGVKD. The CDR3 consists of 14 residues.

V and J are TRBV29-1 and TRBJ1-3; TRBD1 agrees at 9 bases. The CDR3 is 14 residues long. J was trimmed by 2 bases and V by 7 bases; bases with no gene match: 6. From germline, CDR1 is SQVTM and CDR2 ANQGSEA. The CDR3 coding sequence is TGCAGCGCCGGGACAGGGCAAACTGGAAACACCATATATTTT. Residues: CSAGTGQTGNTIYF.

The rearrangement links TRBV30 to TRBJ2-1; D call uncertain. The germline gives CDR1 GTSNPN, CDR2 SVGIG (reference sequence). V was shortened by 1 base and J by 7 bases, with 11 bases between the two germline ends. CDR3 size: 13 residues. CDR3 DNA: TGTGCCTGGAGTGGTGCCCTTACAAATGAGCAGTTCTTC. Its protein product is CAWSGALTNEQFF.

This chain uses TRBV30 with TRBJ2-5; TRBD2 aligns across 7 bases. The CDR3 is 15 amino acids. V trimming: 0 bases; J trimming: 4 bases; junction bases outside the gene matches: 8. CDR1 and CDR2 from the germline V gene are GTSNPN and SVGIG (reference sequence). The CDR3 sequence is CAWSVGGSGSETQYF. The CDR3 DNA follows: TGTGCCTGGAGTGTGGGCGGGAGTGGGTCAGAGACCCAGTACTTC.

The rearrangement links TRBV6-5 to TRBJ1-2; TRBD1 might be the D (5 bases). Germline V gene lookup returns CDR1 MNHEY and CDR2 SVGAGI. The V end lost 8 bases, the J end lost 6 bases, and 16 bases lay between the germline ends. The CDR3 covers 13 residues. The chain's CDR3 is CASRRQGGDGYTF. CDR3 nucleotides: TGTGCCAGCCGCAGGCAGGGCGGAGATGGCTACACCTTC.

This clone has a handful of counts. This CDR3 is also generated by other DNA sequences in the sample. The gene calls are TRBV30 and TRBJ1-1; D ambiguous. The germline V gene encodes CDR1 GTSNPN and CDR2 SVGIG (reference sequence). This CDR3 is 13 amino acids long. The ends were cut back, 1 base at V and 1 base at J, with 7 bases in the middle. CDR3 region: CAWSGSRNTEAFF. Written as DNA, the CDR3 is TGTGCCTGGAGTGGGTCCCGGAACACTGAAGCTTTCTTT.

The chain couples TRBV7-9 to TRBJ2-1; D might be TRBD2 (6 bases). The CDR3 has 14 amino acids. CDR1 is SEHNR, CDR2 FQNEAQ, per germline (reference sequence). Trimming cost V 5 bases and J 4 bases, with 12 bases left between them. The CDR3 DNA sequence: TGTGCCAGCAGCCACCTGGCGGGGTACAATGAGCAGTTCTTC. Translated, it gives CASSHLAGYNEQFF. The entire variable domain, with the rest obtained from reference TRBV7-9 and TRBJ2-1, is as follows: DTGVSQNPRHKITKRGQNVTFRCDPISEHNRLYWYRQTLGQGPEFLTYFQNEAQLEKSRLLSDRFSAERPKGSFSTLEIQRTEQGDSAMYLCASSHLAGYNEQFFGPGTRLTVL.

The CDR3 DNA sequence: TGCAGCGTCAGGACGGAAGGAAACACCATATATTTT. As protein: CSVRTEGNTIYF. The rearrangement joins TRBV29-1 to TRBJ1-3; D unresolved. Germline V gene sequence: CDR1 SQVTM, CDR2 ANQGSEA. V gave up 6 bases and J gave up 4 bases, with 10 bases separating them. The CDR3 is 12 amino acids.

The chain links TRBV28 to TRBJ2-5, with 7 bases aligning to TRBD2. V lost 5 bases, J lost 5 bases, and 11 bases stayed unmatched. The germline V gene has CDR1 MDHEN and CDR2 SYDVKM. The CDR3 has 15 residues. The CDR3 bases are TGTGCCAGCAGTACTATATCGGGAGGTCGGGAGACCCAGTACTTC. It translates to CASSTISGGRETQYF.

This clone occurred a few times. This chain uses TRBV6-5 with TRBJ2-1, with D possibly matching TRBD2 (6 bases). Between the trimmed V and J ends, which lost 3 bases and 5 bases, there was a span of 14 bases. The CDR3 covers 15 residues. The germline gives CDR1 MNHEY, CDR2 SVGAGI. DNA for the CDR3: TGTGCCAGCAGTTATAGGGGTAGCGGTAACAATGAGCAGTTCTTC. This encodes CASSYRGSGNNEQFF.

Only a few counts were recorded for this clone. The chain links TRBV5-1 to TRBJ2-3; 7 bases fit TRBD1. The CDR3 is 15 amino acids. The trim removed 0 bases at V and 4 bases at J, leaving 5 bases unmatched. The germline gives CDR1 SGHRS, CDR2 YFSETQ. The CDR3 DNA is TGCGCCAGCAGCTTGGGTGGACAGGAGGCAGATACGCAGTATTTT. Protein product: CASSLGGQEADTQYF. Complete variable domain (other parts from reference TRBV5-1 and TRBJ2-3): KAGVTQTPRYLIKTRGQQVTLSCSPISGHRSVSWYQQTPGQGLQFLFEYFSETQRNKGNFPGRFSGRQFSNSRSEMNVSTLELGDSALYLCASSLGGQEADTQYFGPGTRLTVL.

The chain has TRBV29-1 and TRBJ1-1, with TRBD1 matching over 10 bases. This CDR3 region has 15 residues. Trimming took 7 bases from V and 1 from J; bases not matched to a gene: 9. Germline V gene data show CDR1 as SQVTM and CDR2 as ANQGSEA. Written as DNA, the CDR3 is TGCAGCGCCCTAACCGGGACAGGGGCGAACACTGAAGCTTTCTTT. This translates into CSALTGTGANTEAFF. Full variable domain (rest looked up from reference TRBV29-1 and TRBJ1-1): SAVISQKPSRDICQRGTSLTIQCQVDSQVTMMFWYRQQPGQSLTLIATANQGSEATYESGFVIDKFPISRPNLTFSTLTVSNMSPEDSSIYLCSALTGTGANTEAFFGQGTRLTVV.

The chain combines TRBV7-9 with TRBJ2-7, with D perhaps assigned TRBD1 or TRBD2 (5 bases each). This CDR3 has 15 residues. The germline CDR1 and CDR2 sequences are SEHNR and FQNEAQ (reference sequence). V lost 6 bases and J 0 bases, leaving 15 bases between the germline ends. The CDR3 protein is CASSLTRDASYEQYF. CDR3 DNA sequence: TGTGCCAGCAGTCTCACCCGGGACGCCTCCTACGAGCAGTACTTC.

In its sample, this clone was seen a few times. The rearrangement uses TRBV29-1 and TRBJ2-5; D uncertain. This CDR3 contains 13 residues. Trimming removed 4 bases from V and 1 base from J, with 10 bases in between. The germline CDR1 and CDR2 sequences are SQVTM and ANQGSEA. The CDR3 DNA follows: TGCAGCGTTGGCCAGGTACTCCAAGAGACCCAGTACTTC. Its translation is CSVGQVLQETQYF. The full variable domain, with the rest looked up from reference TRBV29-1 and TRBJ2-5, is SAVISQKPSRDICQRGTSLTIQCQVDSQVTMMFWYRQQPGQSLTLIATANQGSEATYESGFVIDKFPISRPNLTFSTLTVSNMSPEDSSIYLCSVGQVLQETQYFGPGTRLLVL.

The rearrangement joins TRBV30 to TRBJ2-7; either TRBD1 or TRBD2 may supply D (5 bases each). The CDR3 contains 13 residues. In germline, CDR1 is GTSNPN, CDR2 SVGIG (reference sequence). V was cut by 2 bases and J by 4 bases, with 12 bases left in between. Here the CDR3 DNA reads TGTGCCTGGAGTCCTACGGGGCCTTACGAGCAGTACTTC. Amino acids: CAWSPTGPYEQYF.